This T cell receptor beta chain is drawn from a study of cytomegalovirus exposure and HLA in healthy donors. For the study at large: Earlier work reported about 110 million unique TCR beta sequences from some 180 million T cells. Study-wide points: TCR association rates varied by HLA locus in a later analysis, with DRB1 highest and HLA-C lowest.

Germline assignment: CDR1 SGHNT and CDR2 YYREEE (reference sequence). Trimming left V 2 bases short and J 2 bases short, with 7 bases between. The length of the CDR3 is 13 residues. In regard to this clone: Its target is unknown.

Each donor's status was that of a healthy bone marrow donor. Both 60 Vbeta primers and 13 Jbeta primers went into the PCR. Data came from immunoSEQ multiplex PCR; TCRdb stores just in-frame clones and leaves some out. Among over 100,000 clones listed, approximately 74% were seen once. Sequenced material: PBMCs. The genes are TRBV5-4 and TRBJ2-5, with D uncertain. The sequence was obtained from a male donor in good health and CMV-seronegative. CDR3 loop: CASSFGLQETQYF. CDR3 coding DNA: TGTGCCAGCAGCTTCGGTCTGCAAGAGACCCAGTACTTC. Based on the CDR3 plus reference TRBV5-4 and TRBJ2-5, the full variable domain is ETGVTQSPTHLIKTRGQQVTLRCSSQSGHNTVSWYQQALGQGPQFIFQYYREEENGRGNFPPRFSGLQFPNYSSELNVNALELDDSALYLCASSFGLQETQYFGPGTRLLVL.